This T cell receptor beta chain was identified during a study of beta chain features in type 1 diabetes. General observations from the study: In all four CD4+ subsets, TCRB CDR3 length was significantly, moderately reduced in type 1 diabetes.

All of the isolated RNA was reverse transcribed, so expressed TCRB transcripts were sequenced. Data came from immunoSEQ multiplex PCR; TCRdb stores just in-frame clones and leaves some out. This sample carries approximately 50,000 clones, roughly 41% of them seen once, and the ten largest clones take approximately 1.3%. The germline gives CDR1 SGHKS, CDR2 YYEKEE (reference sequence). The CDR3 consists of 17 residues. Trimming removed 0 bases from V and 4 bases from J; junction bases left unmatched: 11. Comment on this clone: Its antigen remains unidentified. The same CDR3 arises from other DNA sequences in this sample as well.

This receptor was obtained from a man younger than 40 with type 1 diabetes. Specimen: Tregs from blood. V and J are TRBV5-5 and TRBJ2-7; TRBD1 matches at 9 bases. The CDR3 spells CASSLARRGQGLYEQYF. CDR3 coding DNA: TGTGCCAGCAGCTTGGCTAGGCGGGGACAGGGTTTGTACGAGCAGTACTTC.